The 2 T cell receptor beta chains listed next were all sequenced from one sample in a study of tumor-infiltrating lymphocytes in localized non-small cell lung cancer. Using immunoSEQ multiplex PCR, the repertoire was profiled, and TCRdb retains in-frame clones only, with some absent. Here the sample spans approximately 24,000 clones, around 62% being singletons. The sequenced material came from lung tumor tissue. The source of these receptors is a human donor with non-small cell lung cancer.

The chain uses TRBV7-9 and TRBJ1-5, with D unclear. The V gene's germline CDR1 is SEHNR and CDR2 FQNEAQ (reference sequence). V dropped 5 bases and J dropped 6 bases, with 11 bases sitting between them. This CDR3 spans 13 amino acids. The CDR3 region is CASSRLVGQPQHF. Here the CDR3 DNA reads TGTGCCAGCAGCCGCCTCGTCGGTCAGCCCCAGCATTTT.

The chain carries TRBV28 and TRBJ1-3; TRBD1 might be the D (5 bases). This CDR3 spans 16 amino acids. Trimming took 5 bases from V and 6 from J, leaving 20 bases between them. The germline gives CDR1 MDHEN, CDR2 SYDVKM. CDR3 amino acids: CASSPTTDRLENTIYF. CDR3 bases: TGTGCCAGCAGTCCAACGACAGACCGGTTGGAAAACACCATATATTTT.